This T cell receptor beta chain was identified during a study of blood T cell repertoires in COVID-19. Study details: The United States, Italy and Spain provided the acute and convalescent COVID-19 samples.

In the source study's methods: Reference gene primers were amplified, and this amplification served to estimate nucleated cell counts. Clones were sequenced by immunoSEQ multiplex PCR, and TCRdb holds only the in-frame ones, with some missing. The V and J calls and clone size were taken over from that table, and D and trimming were inferred from the DNA. The data hold about half a million clones, with 88% observed a single time. Residents of 24 US areas, aged about 18 to 95 years, made up the participants. In its sample, this clone was seen a few times. This receptor was taken from a woman aged 60-70 years who had recovered from COVID-19. The source material was PBMCs or T cells enriched from blood (not recorded which).

CDR3 DNA sequence: TGTGCCAGCAGCCCGCGGCCAGGGTACACTGAAGCTTTCTTT. Translation gives CASSPRPGYTEAFF. This chain connects TRBV7-9 to TRBJ1-1, with D possibly TRBD1 on 5 matching bases. Germline V gives CDR1 SEHNR, CDR2 FQNEAQ (reference sequence). CDR3 length: 14 amino acids. Trimming left V 5 bases short and J 3 bases short, with 13 bases between. The full variable domain, in which reference TRBV7-9 and TRBJ1-1 provide the parts outside the CDR3, is DTGVSQNPRHKITKRGQNVTFRCDPISEHNRLYWYRQTLGQGPEFLTYFQNEAQLEKSRLLSDRFSAERPKGSFSTLEIQRTEQGDSAMYLCASSPRPGYTEAFFGQGTRLTVV.